A single sample is the source of the 10 T cell receptor beta chains below, sequenced in a study of T-cell memory formation after mild COVID-19. A single record per CDR3 protein comes from TCRdb applying MiXCR to the 5' RACE reads. This table has about 560,000 distinct CDR3 sequences, around 16% appearing once. Sample: PBMCs or a T cell subset sorted from them (not recorded which). The source is an adult woman who had mild COVID-19 (a few samples of this study predate the infection). Cell type and time point are not known.

The gene calls are TRBV20-1 and TRBJ1-3, with 8 nucleotides matching TRBD1. CDR1 DFQATT and CDR2 SNEGSKA come from the germline V gene (reference sequence). This CDR3 has 13 amino acids. Trimming took 5 bases from V and 3 from J; bases not matched to a gene: 3. This chain's CDR3 is CSADRGLGNTIYF. CDR3 nucleotides: TGCAGTGCTGACAGGGGTCTTGGAAACACCATATATTTT.

This clonotype has just a few counts. This rearrangement joins TRBV24-1 to TRBJ1-5; D ambiguous. The CDR3 is 13 amino acids. V was clipped by 5 bases and J by 7 bases, with 11 bases between them. Germline V gives CDR1 KGHDR, CDR2 SFDVKD. CDR3 sequence (DNA): TGTGCCACCAGTGCCCGACATTCCCAGCCCCAGCATTTT. Protein product: CATSARHSQPQHF.

This clonotype appeared a few times. CDR3 sequence: CASSPQAGGYEQYF. In nucleotides, the CDR3 is TGTGCCAGCAGCCCCCAGGCGGGGGGCTACGAGCAGTACTTC. The V and J genes are TRBV28 and TRBJ2-7; TRBD2 matches at 8 bases. CDR1 and CDR2 (germline): MDHEN, SYDVKM. The CDR3 is 14 residues long. Trimming at V came to 6 bases and at J to 3 bases, leaving 7 bases not matched to a gene.

This clonotype came up a few times. The CDR3 protein is CASSQDEEGGDSPLHF. The CDR3 DNA reads TGCGCCAGCAGCCAAGATGAGGAGGGGGGGGATTCACCCCTCCACTTT. V usage is TRBV4-1 and J usage is TRBJ1-6; possible D gene TRBD1, 6 bases. V was trimmed by 0 bases and J by 8 bases, leaving 14 bases between them. There are 16 residues in the CDR3. In germline, CDR1 is MGHRA, CDR2 YSYEKL.

This sequence joins TRBV7-2 and TRBJ2-5; weak D call: TRBD2 (5 bases). This CDR3 spans 15 amino acids. Between the trimmed V and J ends, which lost 6 bases and 5 bases, there was a span of 19 bases. CDR1 and CDR2 (germline): SGHTA, FQGNSA. In nucleotides, the CDR3 is TGTGCCAGCAGTCGGACCGATGAGGCGGGTGAGACCCAGTACTTC. Protein product: CASSRTDEAGETQYF.

This clonotype has more than one count but fewer than ten. The rearrangement links TRBV4-2 to TRBJ2-3; 11 positions match TRBD2. J gave up 4 bases and V 2 bases, and 20 bases lay outside the gene matches. This CDR3 is 21 amino acids long. Germline V lookup: CDR1 LGHNA, CDR2 YNFKEQ. The CDR3 protein is CASSQNPWGEIAGGPADTQYF. The DNA for the CDR3 is TGTGCCAGCAGCCAAAACCCCTGGGGGGAAATAGCGGGAGGGCCCGCAGATACGCAGTATTTT.

The V and J genes are TRBV7-9 and TRBJ2-2, with D maybe TRBD1 (6 bases). The V end lost 6 bases, the J end lost 4 bases, and 12 bases lay between the germline ends. CDR3 length: 14 residues. Germline V lookup: CDR1 SEHNR, CDR2 FQNEAQ (reference sequence). The CDR3 region has the DNA TGTGCCAGCAGGGTTAGGGGGAGCACCGGGGAGCTGTTTTTT. Translating gives CASRVRGSTGELFF.

This clonotype was found a few times. CDR3 protein: CASSVGEARLNGYTF. CDR3 in DNA: TGTGCCAGCAGCGTAGGGGAGGCGCGCTTGAATGGCTACACCTTC. The chain recombines TRBV9 with TRBJ1-2; no clear D. Trimming took 0 bases from V and 6 from J, leaving 15 bases between them. In germline, CDR1 is SGDLS, CDR2 YYNGEE. This CDR3 has 15 amino acids.

This clonotype has a handful of counts. The chain couples TRBV7-9 to TRBJ2-3; 11 nucleotides align to TRBD1. V lost 5 bases to trimming and J lost 5 bases; unmatched junction nucleotides: 6. The length of the CDR3 is 15 residues. Germline V gives CDR1 SEHNR, CDR2 FQNEAQ (reference sequence). The CDR3 here is CASSHGQGALDTQYF. The CDR3 region has the DNA TGTGCCAGCAGCCACGGACAGGGGGCGTTAGATACGCAGTATTTT.

This clonotype was counted at least ten times. V usage is TRBV15 and J usage is TRBJ2-7; D is perhaps TRBD2 (5 bases). The CDR3 is made up of 13 amino acids. V lost 5 bases and J 1 base, leaving 9 bases between the germline ends. Germline V CDR1 and CDR2: LNHNV, YYDKDF (reference sequence). The CDR3 DNA sequence: TGTGCCACCAGCCGAGGGTTATCCTACGAGCAGTACTTC. Encoded protein: CATSRGLSYEQYF.